This TCR beta chain comes out of a study of blood T cell repertoires in COVID-19. Study-wide background: PBMCs, B-cell-depleted T cells, or T cells provided the cDNA or gDNA that made up the material.

Per the original methods: Amplified reference gene primers provided the basis for estimating nucleated cell counts. Using immunoSEQ multiplex PCR, the repertoire was profiled, and TCRdb retains in-frame clones only, with some absent. That table is the source of V, J and clone size, and D and trimming were worked out from the DNA. Of about 200,000 clones listed, around 88% were seen once; the top ten hold 8.2%. Germline V lookup: CDR1 SGHRS, CDR2 YFSETQ. The length of the CDR3 is 16 residues. V shed 4 bases and J 2 bases; nucleotides not matched to a gene: 3. This clonotype was sampled from a woman between 45 and 60 years old with acute or convalescent COVID-19. What was sequenced was peripheral blood. V gene TRBV5-1 combines with J gene TRBJ2-7; 16 nucleotides align to TRBD2. CDR3 sequence: CASSGGTSGRAYEQYF. The CDR3 region has the DNA TGCGCCAGCAGCGGCGGGACTAGCGGGAGGGCCTACGAGCAGTACTTC. The full variable domain, with the rest looked up from reference TRBV5-1 and TRBJ2-7, is KAGVTQTPRYLIKTRGQQVTLSCSPISGHRSVSWYQQTPGQGLQFLFEYFSETQRNKGNFPGRFSGRQFSNSRSEMNVSTLELGDSALYLCASSGGTSGRAYEQYFGPGTRLTVT.